This T cell receptor beta chain emerged from a study of blood T cell repertoires in COVID-19. Produced via immunoSEQ multiplex PCR; TCRdb's table is partial and in-frame only. The sample lists fewer than 120,000 clones; 88% were seen once. This clone has only one observation. The CDR3 has 15 amino acids. From germline, CDR1 is GTSNPN and CDR2 SVGIG (reference sequence). V shed 2 bases and J shed 0 bases, with 13 bases lying between them. The receptor comes from a woman in her forties or fifties with acute or convalescent COVID-19. The specimen was peripheral blood. The rearrangement joins TRBV30 to TRBJ2-5; D possibly corresponds to TRBD2 (6 bases). CDR3 sequence: CAWSRAGLHQETQYF. The CDR3 region has the DNA TGTGCCTGGAGTCGTGCGGGACTGCACCAAGAGACCCAGTACTTC.